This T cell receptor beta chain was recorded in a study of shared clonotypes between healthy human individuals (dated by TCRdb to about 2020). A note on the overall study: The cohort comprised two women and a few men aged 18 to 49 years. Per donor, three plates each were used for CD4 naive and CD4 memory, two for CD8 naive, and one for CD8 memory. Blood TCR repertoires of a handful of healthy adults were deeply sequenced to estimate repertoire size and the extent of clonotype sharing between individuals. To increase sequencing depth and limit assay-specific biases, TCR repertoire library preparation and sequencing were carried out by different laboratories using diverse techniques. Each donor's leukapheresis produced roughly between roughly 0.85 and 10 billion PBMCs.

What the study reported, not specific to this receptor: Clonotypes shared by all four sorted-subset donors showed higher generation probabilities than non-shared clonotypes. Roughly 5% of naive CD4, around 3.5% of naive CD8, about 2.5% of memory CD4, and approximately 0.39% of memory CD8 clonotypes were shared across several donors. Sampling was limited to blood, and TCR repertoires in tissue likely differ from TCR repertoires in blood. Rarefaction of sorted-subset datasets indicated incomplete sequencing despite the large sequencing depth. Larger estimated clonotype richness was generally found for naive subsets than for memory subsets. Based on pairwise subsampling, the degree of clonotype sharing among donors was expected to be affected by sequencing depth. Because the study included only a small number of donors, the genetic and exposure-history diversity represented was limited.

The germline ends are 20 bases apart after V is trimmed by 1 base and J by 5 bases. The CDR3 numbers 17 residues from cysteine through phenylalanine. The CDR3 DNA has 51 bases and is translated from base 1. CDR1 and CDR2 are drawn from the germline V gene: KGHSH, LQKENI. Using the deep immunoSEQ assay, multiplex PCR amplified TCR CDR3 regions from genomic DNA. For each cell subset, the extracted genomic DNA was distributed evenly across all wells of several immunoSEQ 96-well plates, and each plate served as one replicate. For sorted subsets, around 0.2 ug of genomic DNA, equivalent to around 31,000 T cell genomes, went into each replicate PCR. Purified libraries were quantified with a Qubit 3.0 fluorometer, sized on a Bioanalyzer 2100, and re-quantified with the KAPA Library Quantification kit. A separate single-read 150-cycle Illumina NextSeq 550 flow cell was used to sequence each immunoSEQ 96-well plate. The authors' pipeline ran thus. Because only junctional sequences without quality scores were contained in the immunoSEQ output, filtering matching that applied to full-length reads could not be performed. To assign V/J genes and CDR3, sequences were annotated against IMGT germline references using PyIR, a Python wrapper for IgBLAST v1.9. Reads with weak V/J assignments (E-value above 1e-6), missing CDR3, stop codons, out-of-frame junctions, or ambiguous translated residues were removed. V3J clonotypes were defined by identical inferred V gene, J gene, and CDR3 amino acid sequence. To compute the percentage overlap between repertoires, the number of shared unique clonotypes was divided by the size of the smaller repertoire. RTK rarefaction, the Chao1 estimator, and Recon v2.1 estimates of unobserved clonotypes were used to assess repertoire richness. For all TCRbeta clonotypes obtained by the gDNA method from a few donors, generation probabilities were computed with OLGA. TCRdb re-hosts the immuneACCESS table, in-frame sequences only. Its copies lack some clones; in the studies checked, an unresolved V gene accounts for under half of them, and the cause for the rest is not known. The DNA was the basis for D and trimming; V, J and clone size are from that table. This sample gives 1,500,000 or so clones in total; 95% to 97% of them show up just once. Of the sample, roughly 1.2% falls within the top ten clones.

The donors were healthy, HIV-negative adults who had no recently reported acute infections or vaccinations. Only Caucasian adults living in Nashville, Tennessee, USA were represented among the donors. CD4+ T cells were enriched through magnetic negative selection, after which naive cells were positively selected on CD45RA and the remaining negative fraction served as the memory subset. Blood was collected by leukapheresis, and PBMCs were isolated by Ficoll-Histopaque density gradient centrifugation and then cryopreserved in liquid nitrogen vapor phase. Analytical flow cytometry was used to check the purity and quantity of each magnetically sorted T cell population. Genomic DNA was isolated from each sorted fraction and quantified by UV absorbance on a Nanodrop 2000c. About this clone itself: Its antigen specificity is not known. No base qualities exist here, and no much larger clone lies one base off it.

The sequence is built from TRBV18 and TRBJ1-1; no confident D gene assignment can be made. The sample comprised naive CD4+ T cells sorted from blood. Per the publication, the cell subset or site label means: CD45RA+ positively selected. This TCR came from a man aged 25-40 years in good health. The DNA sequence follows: TGTGCCAGCTCACCACTCTCCACAGCCCTCCGGGCAACTGAAGCTTTCTTT. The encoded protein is CASSPLSTALRATEAFF.